This note documents a single T cell receptor beta chain sequence. Its antigen is currently unknown. Trimming removed 0 bases from V and 6 bases from J, with 18 bases in between. This CDR3 is 15 amino acids long. The germline V gene encodes CDR1 DFQATT and CDR2 SNEGSKA (reference sequence). This entry belongs to a study of identical twins. Whole-study findings and limits: Less excess twin sharing appeared in beta out-of-frame sequences.

Carrying unique molecular identifiers, the cDNA also gained a universal primer site through template switching. TCRdb used MiXCR to reprocess the 5' RACE reads, holding one entry per CDR3 protein. This sample has about 530,000 distinct CDR3 sequences; around 20% occur once, and the top ten carry 0.45% to 0.5%. These sequences were also reported in another study, on yellow fever vaccine responses in identical twins.

This receptor was identified in a woman in her late teens or twenties in good health. The chain is built from TRBV20-1 and TRBJ2-7, with a weak D call TRBD2 (6 bases). Sequenced: CD4+ T cells sorted from blood. The CDR3, as DNA: TGCAGTGCTAGAGATTCCGGGACTCCTCTTGGCGAGCAGTACGTC. It translates to CSARDSGTPLGEQYV.